This record looks at one T cell receptor (beta chain) sequence and its context. This sample is drawn from a study of blood T cells in healthy people across ages. V was clipped by 6 bases and J by 2 bases; unmatched bases: 5. The CDR3 consists of 14 residues. Germline CDR1 and CDR2: SGHAT and FQNNGV. A second PCR of roughly 7 to 11 cycles used a sample-barcoded 5' primer and a J-beta primer mix. Each cDNA molecule received a tag from a template-switch adaptor that had 12 random nucleotides. TCRdb used MiXCR to reprocess the 5' RACE reads, holding one entry per CDR3 protein. The sample has roughly 1.5 million distinct CDR3 sequences; less than 45% are singletons.

This chain uses TRBV11-2 with TRBJ1-1, with 8 bases fitting TRBD1. Specimen: blood. The receptor comes from a woman in her late teens or twenties in good health. DNA for the CDR3: TGTGCCAGCAGAAACAGGGGGTCTAACACTGAAGCTTTCTTT. This gives the protein CASRNRGSNTEAFF.